Listed below are T cell receptor beta chains from one sample, sequenced in a study of Ad26.COV2.S vaccination and SARS-CoV-2 variants. Sequencing used immunoSEQ multiplex PCR; TCRdb keeps in-frame clones, though not all of them. The sample has hundreds of thousands of clones; about 89% are singletons. The starting material was peripheral blood, obtained in a trial of Ad26.COV2.S vaccine versus placebo. The source is a person aged 18 to 65 who received the Ad26.COV2.S COVID-19 vaccine or a placebo. Both conserved end residues are part of each CDR3. The D gene is left open where the match is weak. Some rows have no size entry. The others give once, few or many, or a class for an expanded clone.

. . TRBJ1-2 TRBV5-1 CASSLGGREKYGYTF TGCGCCAGCAGCTTGGGGGGCAGGGAGAAGTATGGCTACACCTTC
TRBD1 once TRBJ1-5 TRBV6-5 CASTERGPQPQHF TGTGCCAGCACCGAGAGGGGGCCTCAGCCCCAGCATTTT
. . TRBJ2-3 TRBV7-3 CASSLRGLETDTQYF TGTGCCAGCAGCTTAAGAGGACTTGAAACAGATACGCAGTATTTT
. once TRBJ1-1 TRBV11-2 CASSLVEDTEAFF TGTGCCAGCAGCTTAGTTGAGGACACTGAAGCTTTCTTT
. . TRBJ1-2 TRBV19 CASSTRGPYGYTF TGTGCCAGTAGTACGCGGGGCCCCTATGGCTACACCTTC
. . TRBJ2-1 TRBV6-5 CASSRSSARGNEQFF TGTGCCAGCAGTAGGTCTAGCGCTCGAGGAAATGAGCAGTTCTTC
TRBD2 . TRBJ2-3 TRBV3-1/TRBV3-2 CASSQAGGQFDTQYF TGTGCCAGCAGCCAAGCGGGGGGTCAATTTGATACGCAGTATTTT
. . TRBJ2-5 TRBV5-4 CASRADWGSQYF TGTGCCAGCAGGGCCGACTGGGGGTCCCAGTACTTC
. . TRBJ2-1 TRBV5-6 CASSFGTSNEQFF TGTGCCAGCAGCTTCGGGACCAGCAATGAGCAGTTCTTC
. . TRBJ2-7 TRBV6-5 CASSYSPRYYEQYF TGTGCCAGCAGTTACTCCCCAAGGTACTACGAGCAGTACTTC
. . TRBJ2-1 TRBV6-5 CASSYSTGVVDNEQFF TGTGCCAGCAGTTACTCTACGGGGGTCGTGGACAATGAGCAGTTCTTC